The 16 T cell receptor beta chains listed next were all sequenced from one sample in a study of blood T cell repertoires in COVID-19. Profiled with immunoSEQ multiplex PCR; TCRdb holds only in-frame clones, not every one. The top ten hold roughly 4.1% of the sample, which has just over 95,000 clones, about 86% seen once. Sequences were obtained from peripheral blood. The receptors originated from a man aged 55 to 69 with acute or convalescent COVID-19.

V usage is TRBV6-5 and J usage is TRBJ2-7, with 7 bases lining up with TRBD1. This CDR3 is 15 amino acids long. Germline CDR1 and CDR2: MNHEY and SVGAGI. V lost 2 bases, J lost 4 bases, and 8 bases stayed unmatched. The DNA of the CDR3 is TGTGCCAGCAGTTACCGGGACAGAATAACTTACGAGCAGTACTTC. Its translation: CASSYRDRITYEQYF.

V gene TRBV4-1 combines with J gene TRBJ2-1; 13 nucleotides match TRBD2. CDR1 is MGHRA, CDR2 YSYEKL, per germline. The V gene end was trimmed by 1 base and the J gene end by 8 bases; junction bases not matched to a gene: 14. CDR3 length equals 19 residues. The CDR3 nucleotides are TGCGCCAGCAGCCAAGGGATACTAGCGGGAGGGGGGGGCATATATGAGCAGTTCTTC. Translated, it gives CASSQGILAGGGGIYEQFF.

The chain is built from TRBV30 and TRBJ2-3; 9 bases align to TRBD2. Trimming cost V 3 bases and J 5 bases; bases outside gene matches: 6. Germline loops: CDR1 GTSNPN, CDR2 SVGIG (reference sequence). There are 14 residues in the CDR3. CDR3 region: CAWRRRGGRDTQYF. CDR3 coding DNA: TGTGCCTGGAGGAGGCGGGGGGGCCGAGATACGCAGTATTTT. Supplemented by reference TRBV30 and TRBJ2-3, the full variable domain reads SQTIHQWPATLVQPVGSPLSLECTVEGTSNPNLYWYRQAAGRGLQLLFYSVGIGQISSEVPQNLSASRPQDRQFILSSKKLLLSDSGFYLCAWRRRGGRDTQYFGPGTRLTVL.

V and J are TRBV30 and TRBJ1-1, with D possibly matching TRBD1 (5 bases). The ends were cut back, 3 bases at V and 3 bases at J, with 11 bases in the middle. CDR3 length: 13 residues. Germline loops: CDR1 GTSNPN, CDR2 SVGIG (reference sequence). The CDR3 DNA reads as TGTGCCTGGAGCAGGGAAAGGCACACTGAAGCTTTCTTT. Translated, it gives CAWSRERHTEAFF.

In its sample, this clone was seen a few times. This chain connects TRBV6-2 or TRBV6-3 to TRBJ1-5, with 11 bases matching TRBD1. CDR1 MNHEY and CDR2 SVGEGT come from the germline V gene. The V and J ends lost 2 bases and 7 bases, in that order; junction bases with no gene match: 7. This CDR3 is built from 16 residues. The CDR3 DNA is TGTGCCAGCAGTTACAGAGGGACAGGGGGTGGACAGCCCCAGCATTTT. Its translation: CASSYRGTGGGQPQHF.

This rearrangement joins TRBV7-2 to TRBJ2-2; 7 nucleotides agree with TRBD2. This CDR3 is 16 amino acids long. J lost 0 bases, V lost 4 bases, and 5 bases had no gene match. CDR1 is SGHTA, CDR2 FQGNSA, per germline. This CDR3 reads CASSSWLAANTGELFF. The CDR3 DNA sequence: TGTGCCAGCAGCTCTTGGCTAGCGGCGAACACCGGGGAGCTGTTTTTT.

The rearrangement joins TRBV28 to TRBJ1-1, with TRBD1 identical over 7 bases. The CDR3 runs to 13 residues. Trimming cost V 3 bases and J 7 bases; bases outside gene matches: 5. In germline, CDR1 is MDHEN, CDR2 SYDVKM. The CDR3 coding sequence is TGTGCCAGCAGTTTGGGAGACAGGGTTGAAGCTTTCTTT. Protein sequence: CASSLGDRVEAFF.

In nucleotides, the CDR3 is TGTGCCAGCAGTTACGAAGGACAGTCTGAAGCTTTCTTT. This codes for CASSYEGQSEAFF. This chain uses TRBV6-2 or TRBV6-3 with TRBJ1-1; a weak D match, TRBD1 (6 bases). V was trimmed by 2 bases and J by 6 bases, leaving 10 bases between them. The CDR3 runs to 13 residues. Per the germline V gene, CDR1 is MNHEY and CDR2 is SVGEGT.

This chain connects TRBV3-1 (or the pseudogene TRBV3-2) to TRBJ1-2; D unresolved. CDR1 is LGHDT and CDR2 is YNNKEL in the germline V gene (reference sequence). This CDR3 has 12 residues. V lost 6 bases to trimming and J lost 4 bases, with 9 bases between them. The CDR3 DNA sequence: TGTGCCAGCAGTCAACTGTCCTATGGCTACACCTTC. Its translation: CASSQLSYGYTF.

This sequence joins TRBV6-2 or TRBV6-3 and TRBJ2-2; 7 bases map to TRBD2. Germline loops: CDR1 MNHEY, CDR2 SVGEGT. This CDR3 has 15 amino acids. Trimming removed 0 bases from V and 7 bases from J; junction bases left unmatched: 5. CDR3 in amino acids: CASSYSAGVGGELFF. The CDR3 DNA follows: TGTGCCAGCAGTTACTCGGCGGGGGTCGGCGGGGAGCTGTTTTTT.

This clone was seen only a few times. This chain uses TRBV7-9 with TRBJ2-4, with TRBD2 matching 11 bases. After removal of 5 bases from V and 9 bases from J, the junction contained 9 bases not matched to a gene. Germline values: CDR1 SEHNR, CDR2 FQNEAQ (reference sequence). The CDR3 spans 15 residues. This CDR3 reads CASSQLAGGGSIQYF. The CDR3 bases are TGTGCCAGCAGCCAATTAGCGGGAGGGGGGAGCATTCAGTACTTC.

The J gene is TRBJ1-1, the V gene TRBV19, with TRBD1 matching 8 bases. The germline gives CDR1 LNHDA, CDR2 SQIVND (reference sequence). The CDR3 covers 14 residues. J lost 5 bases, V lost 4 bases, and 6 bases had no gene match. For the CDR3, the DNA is TGTGCCAGTAGTAACAGGGGGGACGAGACTGAAGCTTTCTTT. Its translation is CASSNRGDETEAFF.

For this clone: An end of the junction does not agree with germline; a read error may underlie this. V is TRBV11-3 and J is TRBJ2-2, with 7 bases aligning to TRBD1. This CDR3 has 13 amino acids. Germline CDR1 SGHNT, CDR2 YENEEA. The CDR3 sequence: CASRLGQDGELFF. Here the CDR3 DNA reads TGTGCCAGCAGATTAGGACAGGACGGGGAGCTGTTTTTT.

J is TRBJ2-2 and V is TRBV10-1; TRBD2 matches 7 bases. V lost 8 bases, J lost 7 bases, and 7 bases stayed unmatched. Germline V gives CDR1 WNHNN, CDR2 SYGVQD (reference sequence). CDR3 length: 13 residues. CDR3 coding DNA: TGCGCCAGCGGGCCGGGGGGAAACGGGGAGCTGTTTTTT. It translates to CASGPGGNGELFF.

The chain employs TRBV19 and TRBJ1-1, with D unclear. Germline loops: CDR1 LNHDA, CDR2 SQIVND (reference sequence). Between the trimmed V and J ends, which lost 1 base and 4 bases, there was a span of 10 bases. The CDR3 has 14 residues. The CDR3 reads CASSIGPGITEAFF. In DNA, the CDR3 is TGTGCCAGTAGTATAGGACCAGGCATCACTGAAGCTTTCTTT.

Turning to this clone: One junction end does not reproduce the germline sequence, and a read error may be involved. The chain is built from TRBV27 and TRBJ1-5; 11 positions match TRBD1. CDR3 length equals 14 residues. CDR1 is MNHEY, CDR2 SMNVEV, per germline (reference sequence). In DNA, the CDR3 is TGTGCGACCCGGGACAGGGGGAGCAGTCAGCCCCAGCATTTT. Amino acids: CATRDRGSSQPQHF.